A selection of T cell receptor beta chains follows, all from one sample in a study of T cell repertoires in cytomegalovirus infection. TCRdb reprocessed the reads with MiXCR, giving one entry per CDR3 protein. This table has roughly 230,000 distinct CDR3 sequences, roughly 23% appearing once. The sequencing sample was made of CD8+ T cells from PBMCs. These receptors were collected from a human donor in good health (CMV status not recorded). Some clones in this sample may be carry-over from other donors' samples. CDR3s include the opening cysteine and the closing phenylalanine or tryptophan. D genes are given only for firm matches. Rows may omit the clone size; those that give it use once, few, many or a size class.

clone_size: few
cdr3_length: 14
v_call: TRBV7-8
d_call: TRBD1
j_call: TRBJ2-7
cdr3_aa: CASSTGTDSYEQYF
cdr3_nt: TGTGCCAGCAGCACTGGGACAGACTCCTACGAGCAGTACTTC

clone_size: few
cdr3_length: 17
v_call: TRBV28
d_call: .
j_call: TRBJ1-3
cdr3_aa: CASSLGQGRASGNTIYF
cdr3_nt: TGTGCCAGCAGTTTAGGGCAGGGTAGGGCCTCTGGAAACACCATATATTTT

clone_size: few
cdr3_length: 15
v_call: TRBV2
d_call: TRBD2
j_call: TRBJ2-3
cdr3_aa: CASVGLAASTDTQYF
cdr3_nt: TGTGCCAGCGTCGGACTAGCGGCAAGCACAGATACGCAGTATTTT

clone_size: .
cdr3_length: 12
v_call: TRBV28
d_call: TRBD2
j_call: TRBJ2-7
cdr3_aa: CASSGAGREQYF
cdr3_nt: TGTGCCAGCAGTGGGGCCGGGAGGGAGCAGTACTTC

clone_size: .
cdr3_length: 18
v_call: TRBV7-8
d_call: .
j_call: TRBJ1-5
cdr3_aa: CASSARAWQIDSNQPQHF
cdr3_nt: TGTGCCAGCAGCGCCCGGGCATGGCAGATCGATAGCAATCAGCCCCAGCATTTT

clone_size: .
cdr3_length: 17
v_call: TRBV7-8
d_call: TRBD1
j_call: TRBJ2-1
cdr3_aa: CASSQSVAGGSYNEQFF
cdr3_nt: TGTGCCAGCAGCCAATCCGTTGCAGGGGGCTCCTACAATGAGCAGTTCTTC

clone_size: few
cdr3_length: 13
v_call: TRBV15
d_call: .
j_call: TRBJ2-1
cdr3_aa: CATSRGFMNEQFF
cdr3_nt: TGTGCCACCAGCAGGGGTTTCATGAATGAGCAGTTCTTC

clone_size: .
cdr3_length: 15
v_call: TRBV5-1
d_call: .
j_call: TRBJ2-1
cdr3_aa: CASSPGRNSYNEQFF
cdr3_nt: TGCGCCAGCAGTCCCGGGCGAAACTCCTACAATGAGCAGTTCTTC

clone_size: .
cdr3_length: 16
v_call: TRBV5-6
d_call: .
j_call: TRBJ1-6
cdr3_aa: CASSLANLRYNSPLHF
cdr3_nt: TGTGCCAGCAGCTTGGCCAACCTTCGGTATAATTCACCCCTCCACTTT

clone_size: many
cdr3_length: 15
v_call: TRBV7-9
d_call: .
j_call: TRBJ2-3
cdr3_aa: CASSFTWDSTDTQYF
cdr3_nt: TGTGCCAGCAGTTTTACTTGGGACAGCACAGATACGCAGTATTTT